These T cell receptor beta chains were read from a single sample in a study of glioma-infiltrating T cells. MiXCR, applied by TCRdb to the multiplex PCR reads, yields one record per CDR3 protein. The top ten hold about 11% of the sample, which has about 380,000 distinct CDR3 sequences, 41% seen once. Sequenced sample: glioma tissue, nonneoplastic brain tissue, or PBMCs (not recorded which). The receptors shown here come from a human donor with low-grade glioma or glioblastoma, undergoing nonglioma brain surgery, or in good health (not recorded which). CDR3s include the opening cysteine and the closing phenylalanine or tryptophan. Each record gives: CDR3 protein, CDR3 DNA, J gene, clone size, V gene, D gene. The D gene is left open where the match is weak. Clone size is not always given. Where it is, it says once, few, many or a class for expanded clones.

CASSQEGHQGNQPQHF TGCGCCAGCAGCCAAGAGGGACATCAGGGCAATCAGCCCCAGCATTTT TRBJ1-5 . TRBV4-3 .
CASSAGVAGGEQFF TGCGCCAGCAGCGCAGGGGTAGCGGGAGGTGAGCAGTTCTTC TRBJ2-1 . TRBV4-1 TRBD2
CSARHTGITYEQYF TGCAGTGCTAGACATACAGGGATAACCTACGAGCAGTACTTC TRBJ2-7 . TRBV20-1 .
CAIDTYNEQFF TGTGCCATCGACACGTACAATGAGCAGTTCTTC TRBJ2-1 many TRBV7-9 .
CASSQGGRTSEAFF TGTGCCAGCAGCCAAGGAGGACGAACGAGTGAAGCTTTCTTT TRBJ1-1 . TRBV3-1 .
CASWGSKTQYF TGTGCCAGCTGGGGCTCAAAGACCCAGTACTTC TRBJ2-5 . TRBV28 .
CSAREAENTGELFF TGCAGTGCTAGAGAAGCGGAGAACACCGGGGAGCTGTTTTTT TRBJ2-2 few TRBV20-1 .
CATTKSNQPQHF TGTGCCACCACAAAGAGCAATCAGCCCCAGCATTTT TRBJ1-5 many TRBV28 .
CSASGKSADTQYF TGCAGTGCTAGCGGAAAGAGCGCAGATACGCAGTATTTT TRBJ2-3 . TRBV20-1 .
CASSTTSSYEQYF TGTGCCAGCAGTACCACTAGCTCCTACGAGCAGTACTTC TRBJ2-7 . TRBV6-1 .
CASSLVTGVPSEAFF TGTGCCAGCAGCCTAGTCACAGGGGTCCCCTCTGAAGCTTTCTTT TRBJ1-1 few TRBV5-4 TRBD1
CSARDSSGKIVTQYF TGCAGTGCTAGAGATAGCAGCGGGAAAATAGTGACCCAGTACTTC TRBJ2-5 once TRBV20-1 TRBD2
CASSLAADGETQYF TGTGCCAGCAGCTTAGCGGCCGACGGGGAGACCCAGTACTTC TRBJ2-5 . TRBV7-2 .
CASSQLGGNEQFF TGTGCCAGCAGCCAACTGGGGGGCAATGAGCAGTTCTTC TRBJ2-1 . TRBV3-1 .
CASSYQGLAGDNEQFF TGTGCCAGCAGTTACCAGGGACTAGCGGGGGACAATGAGCAGTTCTTC TRBJ2-1 many TRBV6-6 TRBD2
CASSHPGLRKTFYNEQFF TGTGCCAGCAGCCACCCGGGACTCCGGAAAACCTTCTACAATGAGCAGTTCTTC TRBJ2-1 . TRBV7-9 .
CASSADTYNSPLHF TGTGCCAGCAGCGCCGACACCTATAATTCACCCCTCCACTTT TRBJ1-6 few TRBV12-3/TRBV12-4 .
CATSDRSSGDYNEQFF TGTGCCACCAGTGACCGTTCTAGCGGAGACTACAATGAGCAGTTCTTC TRBJ2-1 . TRBV24-1 TRBD2
CASSFRVNSPLHF TGTGCCAGCAGTTTCAGGGTGAATTCACCCCTCCACTTT TRBJ1-6 many TRBV28 .
CASSLNMGSNTEAFF TGTGCCAGCAGCTTAAATATGGGCTCGAACACTGAAGCTTTCTTT TRBJ1-1 few TRBV7-9 .
CASSIQTGPGIDTQYF TGTGCCAGTAGTATTCAAACGGGACCGGGCATAGATACGCAGTATTTT TRBJ2-3 . TRBV19 .
CASSLAAQQYF TGTGCCAGCAGTTTAGCAGCGCAGCAGTACTTC TRBJ2-7 few TRBV28 .
CASSTLTSASAEIYEQYF TGTGCCAGCAGTACCCTGACTAGCGCCAGCGCCGAGATCTACGAGCAGTACTTC TRBJ2-7 . TRBV27 TRBD2
CASSLRRGPEAFF TGTGCCAGCAGCTTAAGACGGGGACCTGAAGCTTTCTTT TRBJ1-1 . TRBV11-1 .
CASIQVILEQHEQYF TGCGCCAGCATCCAAGTCATCCTTGAACAGCACGAGCAGTACTTC TRBJ2-7 . TRBV4-1 .
CASSFIGFASYNEQFF TGTGCCAGCAGCTTTATCGGGTTCGCTTCCTACAATGAGCAGTTCTTC TRBJ2-1 many TRBV27 .
CASSFRGADTQYF TGTGCCAGCAGTTTCAGGGGGGCAGATACGCAGTATTTT TRBJ2-3 many TRBV28 .
CVSSLVTGGTEAFF TGTGTCAGCAGCTTAGTTACAGGGGGCACTGAAGCTTTCTTT TRBJ1-1 . TRBV11-2 TRBD1
CASSLEQREKLFF TGTGCCAGCAGCTTAGAACAGCGTGAAAAACTGTTTTTT TRBJ1-4 few TRBV7-2 .
CATSAPGQRETQYF TGTGCCACCAGTGCCCCAGGACAGCGAGAGACCCAGTACTTC TRBJ2-5 . TRBV24-1 .
CASSQGLAGSDTQYF TGTGCCAGCAGCCAGGGACTAGCGGGCTCAGATACGCAGTATTTT TRBJ2-3 . TRBV7-3 TRBD2